This T cell receptor (beta chain) is drawn from a study of blood T cell repertoires in COVID-19. The protocol was immunoSEQ multiplex PCR, while the TCRdb copy is restricted to in-frame clones and leaves out a portion. The data contain over 130,000 clones, roughly 86% of them singletons. There are 15 residues in the CDR3. CDR1 is SGHNT and CDR2 is YYREEE in the germline V gene (reference sequence). Unmatched junction bases numbered 9, after V lost 3 bases and J lost 4 bases. The V and J genes are TRBV5-4 and TRBJ2-7; 8 positions match TRBD1. Sample: peripheral blood. The receptor comes from a human donor in a cohort sampled during active COVID-19. Written as DNA, the CDR3 is TGTGCCAGCAGCTCCGACAGGGGACAAGAGTACGAGCAGTACTTC. Translating it yields CASSSDRGQEYEQYF.